This T cell receptor beta chain was sequenced during a study of blood T cell repertoires in COVID-19 (dated by TCRdb to about 2020). About the study as a whole: The collaborator samples originated in the United States, Italy and Spain and spanned the acute and convalescent phases of COVID-19. The material from the prospective study consisted of cDNA or gDNA derived from T cells, B-cell-depleted T cells, or PBMCs. Subjects who had been exposed to COVID-19, were actively infected with it, or had recovered from it provided the deeply sampled blood TCRbeta repertoires that made up the dataset. The repertoires were released in a freely available public database meant as a resource for research on the immune response to SARS-CoV-2. The samples were drawn from the first 160 participants of the ongoing ImmuneRACE study and from over 950 subjects provided by 6 global collaborators. The sample metadata nearly always contained a de-identified subject ID, COVID-19 status, age in years and sex. HLA class I and class II types, where available, came from metadata supplied by the sample provider rather than from assay-based typing. Summary of the overall study and its limitations: The amount of clinical and demographic metadata varied by source and participant and was provided uncurated.

In the prospective study, participants were 18 to 89 years old, resided in 25 or so geographic areas of the United States, and were enrolled through a virtual design. To assign participants to cohorts, the prospective study relied on clinical history that participants themselves reported in a screening survey and a study questionnaire. Recovered participants in ImmuneRACE Cohort 3 were defined by two consecutive negative NP/OP PCR tests, clearance by a healthcare professional, or resolution of symptoms. Each participant in the prospective study had whole blood, serum and a nasopharyngeal or oropharyngeal swab collected by mobile phlebotomists. Over an approximately 2-month period, participants in the prospective study had the option of providing additional blood draws and questionnaires. Before DNA extraction, prospective study blood samples were shipped either frozen or at room temperature. TCRbeta CDR3 regions were amplified from genomic DNA using the immunoSEQ Assay, a bias-controlled multiplex PCR. Per the source publication's procedure: Within the assay, amplification of reference gene primers was used to estimate how many nucleated cells each sample contained. Sequence reads were collapsed and filtered to measure the absolute abundance of every unique TCRbeta CDR3 rearrangement. For each sample, productive Simpson clonality was calculated as the square root of Simpson's diversity index across productive rearrangements. TCRdb mirrors the immuneACCESS table, restricted to in-frame sequences. Some clones are absent from its copies; in checked studies, under half trace to an unresolved V gene, and the reason for the others is unknown. That table is the source of V, J and clone size, and D and trimming were worked out from the DNA. The sample contains under 300,000 clones, around nine tenths of them found a single time. Approximately 1.9% of the sample is held by the ten biggest clonotypes.

Comment on this clone: This clone's antigen is unknown. Base qualities were left out, and no much larger clone turns up one base away.

The germline V gene sets CDR1 to SGHRS and CDR2 to YFSETQ. Counted from cysteine to phenylalanine, this CDR3 has 12 amino acids. Only the CDR3 part of the read is kept: 36 bases, read in frame from the first base. The trim is 6 bases for V and 11 bases for J, with a gap of 15 bases between the germline ends. Sequenced: PBMCs or T cells enriched from blood (not recorded which). This chain joins TRBV5-1 to TRBJ1-3, and the D gene may be TRBD1, 6 bases matching. This receptor was identified in a young woman who had recovered from COVID-19. DNA sequence: TGCGCCAGCAACAACAGGGATAGGTCCATATATTTT. The encoded protein is CASNNRDRSIYF. Extended through the reference TRBV5-1 and TRBJ1-3 proteins, this CDR3 yields the full variable domain: KAGVTQTPRYLIKTRGQQVTLSCSPISGHRSVSWYQQTPGQGLQFLFEYFSETQRNKGNFPGRFSGRQFSNSRSEMNVSTLELGDSALYLCASNNRDRSIYFGEGSWLTVV.